This T cell receptor (beta chain) was captured by sequencing in a study of control samples from healthy donors and cancer patients (dated by TCRdb to the early 2020s). This clone was detected once. Its antigen has not been determined. Per-nucleotide qualities are absent, and no much larger clonotype sits a single base away. The method behind the library was the immunoSEQ multiplex PCR assay. TCRdb's version of the immuneACCESS table is confined to in-frame rearrangements and falls short of the full clone set. An unresolved V gene accounts for under half of the shortfall where checked; the remainder is of unknown origin. This sample is represented by around 85,000 clones; about 88% of them were singletons. Clones ranked in the top ten supply roughly 7.2% of the sample. The clonotype originates from an older woman in good health. Sequencing was done on a sample of blood.

For the CDR3, the sequence is CASSQATALLSTGELFF. The nucleotide sequence is TGTGCCAGCAGCCAGGCAACAGCATTACTTAGCACCGGGGAGCTGTTTTTT. The receptor chain draws on TRBV14 and TRBJ2-2; no confident D gene assignment can be made. The germline V gene supplies CDR1 SGHDN and CDR2 FVKESK. V and J are truncated by 3 bases and 4 bases respectively, leaving an intervening sequence of 18 bases. The CDR3 holds 17 amino acids from the cysteine to the phenylalanine. CDR3 DNA is the only sequence kept; it has 51 bases, read in frame from the first base.